The clone carrying this T cell receptor (beta chain) was seen only a few times. No antigen is known for it. These data come from a study of T-cell memory formation after mild COVID-19. Overall study findings and caveats: Whether second-wave clones peaking at day 37 were SARS-CoV-2 specific went unconfirmed.

After removal of 0 bases from V and 3 bases from J, the junction contained 4 bases not matched to a gene. The CDR3 has 15 amino acids. Germline V gene sequence: CDR1 SGDLS, CDR2 YYNGEE. TCRdb passed the 5' RACE reads through MiXCR, listing each CDR3 protein once. The data show 450,000 to 650,000 distinct CDR3 sequences, with over 15% seen just once and 12% held by the top ten. Sequencing was performed on PBMCs or a T cell subset sorted from them (not recorded which). The chain combines TRBV9 with TRBJ1-2, with 8 bases matching TRBD1. The receptor's source is an adult woman who had mild COVID-19 (a few samples of this study predate the infection). Cell type and time point are not known. DNA for the CDR3: TGTGCCAGCAGCGTAGGACAGGGGCACGACTATGGCTACACCTTC. It encodes CASSVGQGHDYGYTF.